This TCR beta chain stems from a study of T cell clonality in common variable immunodeficiency. With V trimmed by 0 bases and J by 6 bases, 9 bases remained unmatched. Germline assignment: CDR1 SGHVS and CDR2 FNYEAQ. This CDR3 contains 17 residues. This clone was counted ten times or more. Its target is not known. Coverage ceases 3 residues before the CDR3 finishes, and the germline J gene fills in the end. Study-level findings and limits: TCRbeta clonality was increased in CVID versus healthy controls. What drives increased CVID clonality needs T cell subpopulation sequencing. Common variable immunodeficiency TCR beta sequences reportedly had fewer deletions and N-nucleotide insertions.

The method was immunoSEQ multiplex PCR; TCRdb's version includes in-frame clones alone and lacks a portion of them. The counts give 50,000 or so clones, none of them seen only once; approximately 5.9% is held by the top ten. The chain links TRBV7-6 to TRBJ2-1; TRBD2 matches at 9 bases. The source is a person aged 18 to 75 in good health. Sequencing was performed on peripheral blood mononuclear cells. The CDR3 reads CASSLAQVGTSSNEQFF. CDR3 DNA, as far as it was read: TGTGCCAGCAGCTTAGCGCAGGTTGGGACTAGCTCCAATGAG.